The 8 T cell receptor beta chains in this list originate from one sample, sequenced in a study of beta chain features in type 1 diabetes (dated by TCRdb to 2017 to 2018). Receptors were amplified or captured by the immunoSEQ multiplex PCR assay. The entire amount of isolated RNA was reverse transcribed using the High Capacity cDNA Reverse Transcription Kit, so the sequenced TCRB transcripts were expressed ones. Held by TCRdb, this immuneACCESS table contains in-frame sequences only and omits some clones. Under half of the omission traces to an unresolved V gene where checked; the cause of the rest is unknown. The sample table lists 300,000 to 450,000 clones, over 10% of them with a count of one. The ten largest clones take up more than 0.015% of the sample. Sequenced sample: naive CD4+ T cells from blood. According to the study, the label for this sample's cell subset or site signals: true naive CD4+ T cells. The receptors originated from a man younger than 30 in good health.

This clone came up a few times. This sequence joins TRBV18 and TRBJ1-2; D unresolved. Germline CDR1 is KGHSH and CDR2 is LQKENI. The CDR3 contains 14 residues. V was pared by 3 bases and J by 1 base, with 9 bases between. The CDR3 here is CASSPIQNNYGYTF. CDR3 nucleotides: TGTGCCAGCTCACCCATACAGAATAACTATGGCTACACCTTC. Variable domain in full (rest from reference TRBV18 and TRBJ1-2): NAGVMQNPRHLVRRRGQEARLRCSPMKGHSHVYWYRQLPEEGLKFMVYLQKENIIDESGMPKERFSAEFPKEGPSILRIQQVVRGDSAAYFCASSPIQNNYGYTFGSGTRLTVV.

V gene TRBV7-6 combines with J gene TRBJ2-1; D is possibly TRBD1 (6 bases). V was trimmed by 5 bases and J by 4 bases, leaving 12 bases between them. The CDR3 length is 14 residues. Germline assignment: CDR1 SGHVS and CDR2 FNYEAQ. CDR3 protein: CASSPDRLYNEQFF. CDR3 nucleotide sequence: TGTGCCAGCAGCCCCGACAGGTTGTACAATGAGCAGTTCTTC.

V and J are TRBV11-2 and TRBJ2-5, with 9 bases fitting TRBD1. Germline V gene data show CDR1 as SGHAT and CDR2 as FQNNGV. The CDR3 totals 16 residues. Trimming took 4 bases from V and 4 from J; bases not matched to a gene: 10. CDR3 protein: CASSSSPGQGRETQYF. Written as DNA, the CDR3 is TGTGCCAGCAGCTCTTCCCCCGGACAGGGGCGAGAGACCCAGTACTTC.

In its sample, this clone was seen a few times. The same CDR3 also results from other DNA sequences found in this sample. The V call is TRBV18, the J call TRBJ2-7; weak D call: TRBD2 (5 bases). The CDR3 runs 15 residues. Trimming left V 0 bases short and J 0 bases short, with 9 bases between. Germline V CDR1 and CDR2: KGHSH, LQKENI. This CDR3 reads CASSPPSGSSYEQYF. The DNA of the CDR3 is TGTGCCAGCTCACCACCAAGCGGCTCCTCCTACGAGCAGTACTTC.

This clone turned up a few times. The chain employs TRBV5-1 and TRBJ1-1; no reliable D call. Trimming took 0 bases from V and 0 from J, leaving 18 bases between them. Germline lookup yields CDR1 SGHRS and CDR2 YFSETQ. This CDR3 has 18 residues. CDR3 in amino acids: CASSLGRSTLLLNTEAFF. CDR3 coding DNA: TGCGCCAGCAGCTTGGGTCGGTCGACACTTCTACTGAACACTGAAGCTTTCTTT.

This clone was found a few times. The chain recombines TRBV7-2 with TRBJ2-1; D is ambiguous. The germline gives CDR1 SGHTA, CDR2 FQGNSA. CDR3 length equals 11 residues. V lost 3 bases to trimming and J lost 9 bases, with 6 bases between them. The CDR3 region has the DNA TGTGCCAGCAGCTTTGTTCGTGAGCAGTTCTTC. It specifies CASSFVREQFF. The full variable domain, its missing parts supplied by reference TRBV7-2 and TRBJ2-1, is GAGVSQSPSNKVTEKGKDVELRCDPISGHTALYWYRQSLGQGLEFLIYFQGNSAPDKSGLPSDRFSAERTGGSVSTLTIQRTQQEDSAVYLCASSFVREQFFGPGTRLTVL.

The chain has TRBV29-1 and TRBJ1-3; 8 bases agree with TRBD1. Looked up from germline, CDR1 is SQVTM and CDR2 is ANQGSEA. The CDR3 has 14 amino acids. J gave up 0 bases and V 7 bases, and 5 bases lay outside the gene matches. The CDR3 loop reads CSAGQGVSGNTIYF. For the CDR3, the DNA is TGCAGCGCCGGACAGGGAGTCTCTGGAAACACCATATATTTT. The full variable domain, in which reference TRBV29-1 and TRBJ1-3 provide the parts outside the CDR3, is SAVISQKPSRDICQRGTSLTIQCQVDSQVTMMFWYRQQPGQSLTLIATANQGSEATYESGFVIDKFPISRPNLTFSTLTVSNMSPEDSSIYLCSAGQGVSGNTIYFGEGSWLTVV.

The CDR3, as DNA: TGTGCCAGTAGTATTCGGACAGGGATTGGGGAGCAGTTCTTC. Translated, it gives CASSIRTGIGEQFF. The gene calls are TRBV19 and TRBJ2-1, with 8 bases matching TRBD1. J lost 10 bases, V lost 3 bases, and 8 bases had no gene match. Germline V CDR1 and CDR2: LNHDA, SQIVND (reference sequence). CDR3 length: 14 residues.